This entry features one TCR beta chain sequence. The trim removed 5 bases at V and 2 bases at J, leaving 9 bases unmatched. Germline V gives CDR1 MGHDK, CDR2 SYGVNS. There are 16 residues in the CDR3. Authors' methods: Cell counts per sample came from amplifying reference gene primers. The repertoire was sequenced with immunoSEQ multiplex PCR; TCRdb's copy has only in-frame clones and lacks some. The V and J calls and the clone size are those of that table, but D and trimming were determined from the DNA. The sample shows fewer than 350,000 clones, over 75% of them seen only once. These data belong to a study of blood T cell repertoires in COVID-19. Overall study: Collection of acute and convalescent COVID-19 samples took place in the United States, Italy and Spain. In each case, the material was cDNA or gDNA derived from T cells, B-cell-depleted T cells, or PBMCs.

Patients at the Seattle site were enrolled during active infection and followed longitudinally. The sequence came from a young woman with COVID-19, enrolled during active disease. Sample: peripheral blood. V gene TRBV25-1 combines with J gene TRBJ2-4; 7 nucleotides line up with TRBD2. The CDR3 bases are TGTGCCAGCAGTCCCCCGGGGGAGGGTCCCAAAAACATTCAGTACTTC. Its translation: CASSPPGEGPKNIQYF.